These 10 T cell receptor beta chains originate from one sample sequenced in a study of T cell repertoires in cytomegalovirus infection. MiXCR, run by TCRdb on the reads, gives a single entry per CDR3 protein. The sample lists some 300,000 distinct CDR3 sequences; 8% to 10% were seen once. The specimen was PBMCs. These receptors were collected from a human donor in good health (CMV status not recorded). Some clones in this sample may be carry-over from other donors' samples.

This clonotype was counted many times. The V gene is TRBV18, the J gene TRBJ1-1, with 10 bases fitting TRBD1. The CDR3 totals 17 residues. J lost 1 base, V lost 4 bases, and 9 bases had no gene match. Germline V lookup: CDR1 KGHSH, CDR2 LQKENI. The CDR3, as DNA: TGTGCCAGCTCACTTCAGGGACAGGGGATAACGAACACTGAAGCTTTCTTT. This translates into CASSLQGQGITNTEAFF. Full variable domain (remainder filled in from reference TRBV18 and TRBJ1-1): NAGVMQNPRHLVRRRGQEARLRCSPMKGHSHVYWYRQLPEEGLKFMVYLQKENIIDESGMPKERFSAEFPKEGPSILRIQQVVRGDSAAYFCASSLQGQGITNTEAFFGQGTRLTVV.

A note on this clonotype: Likely a read error: the CDR3 ends without its conserved phenylalanine or tryptophan. V is TRBV28 and J is TRBJ2-7; 7 nucleotides agree with TRBD2. The CDR3 is 14 amino acids. Germline V lookup: CDR1 MDHEN, CDR2 SYDVKM. The V and J ends lost 4 bases and 4 bases, in that order; junction bases with no gene match: 7. CDR3 coding DNA: TGTGCCAGCAGTTGGGGGGGATCGATGTACGAGCAGTACTTG. Translation gives CASSWGGSMYEQYL.

This clonotype has ten or more counts. The chain links TRBV28 to TRBJ2-7; the D is unclear. This CDR3 is built from 12 residues. Germline V gene lookup returns CDR1 MDHEN and CDR2 SYDVKM. Trimming pared 6 bases from V and 2 bases from J, leaving 8 bases between. The CDR3 DNA follows: TGTGCCAGCAGCCCTGATCCCTACGAGCAGTACGTC. The encoded protein is CASSPDPYEQYV.

The table lists this clonotype with many counts. V gene TRBV20-1 combines with J gene TRBJ1-4; 10 nucleotides agree with TRBD1. Losses at the gene ends were 3 bases for V and 7 bases for J; bases not matched to a gene: 8. Per germline, CDR1 DFQATT and CDR2 SNEGSKA (reference sequence). CDR3 length equals 15 residues. In nucleotides, the CDR3 is TGCAGTGCTAGTACGACAGGGGGCGGAAGTGAAAAACTGTTTTTT. This gives the protein CSASTTGGGSEKLFF.

This clonotype was detected a few times. This chain uses TRBV7-2 with TRBJ2-1, with D perhaps TRBD2 (7 bases). Trimming removed 3 bases from V and 6 bases from J, with 15 bases in between. The CDR3 sequence is 15 residues long. Per germline, CDR1 SGHTA and CDR2 FQGNSA. Here the CDR3 DNA reads TGTGCCAGCAGCTTCGTTCTGGGGGGGCGCAATGAGCAGTTCTTC. Translating it yields CASSFVLGGRNEQFF. Full variable domain (missing parts from reference TRBV7-2 and TRBJ2-1): GAGVSQSPSNKVTEKGKDVELRCDPISGHTALYWYRQSLGQGLEFLIYFQGNSAPDKSGLPSDRFSAERTGGSVSTLTIQRTQQEDSAVYLCASSFVLGGRNEQFFGPGTRLTVL.

This clonotype was recorded at least ten times. The chain carries TRBV12-3 or TRBV12-4 and TRBJ2-3, with D unresolved. The CDR3 extends over 13 amino acids. The germline V and J ends were trimmed by 2 bases and 6 bases, with 9 bases remaining between them. The CDR3 nucleotides read TGTGCCAGCAGTTTAAGTAGGGCGGATACGCAGTATTTT. Amino acid sequence: CASSLSRADTQYF.

This clonotype has a count of ten or more. The chain recombines TRBV7-2 with TRBJ2-1; TRBD1 is a possible D gene (6 bases). CDR3 size: 14 residues. CDR1 SGHTA and CDR2 FQGNSA come from the germline V gene. Deletions cut 2 bases from V and 8 bases from J, with 13 bases between. The chain's CDR3 is CASSLRAGEYEQFF. CDR3 in DNA: TGTGCCAGCAGCTTACGGGCAGGGGAGTATGAGCAGTTCTTC.

At least ten counts were recorded for this clonotype. The rearrangement links TRBV12-3 or TRBV12-4 to TRBJ1-2; a possible D gene is TRBD1 (6 bases). The ends were cut back, 6 bases at V and 7 bases at J, with 15 bases in the middle. The CDR3 length is 13 residues. The CDR3 nucleotides are TGTGCCAGCAGCCACAGGGAGGCCGCTGGCTACACCTTC. It encodes CASSHREAAGYTF.

This clonotype occurred many times. This chain links TRBV6-2 or TRBV6-3 with TRBJ2-1; 12 bases align to TRBD2. Germline V lookup: CDR1 MNHEY, CDR2 SVGEGT. The CDR3 loop spans 16 amino acids. The ends lost 5 bases at V and 2 bases at J; junction bases unmatched: 4. The CDR3 here is CASSPSSGGAYNEQFF. The DNA of the CDR3 is TGTGCCAGCAGTCCCTCTAGCGGGGGGGCCTACAATGAGCAGTTCTTC.

This clonotype was counted ten times or more. The chain recombines TRBV20-1 with TRBJ2-7; D gene uncertain. CDR1 is DFQATT, CDR2 SNEGSKA, per germline (reference sequence). V was shortened by 1 base and J by 7 bases, with 8 bases between the two germline ends. The CDR3 is 11 residues long. In DNA, the CDR3 is TGCAGTGCTAGAGTAGGAGCAGAGCAGTACGTC. Its protein is CSARVGAEQYV.